Each of the 29 T cell receptor beta chains below was sequenced from the same sample in a study of T cell clusters in autoimmune cytopenias (dated by TCRdb to between 2017 and 2020). Sequencing was carried out with an Illumina MiSeq. Multiplex PCR with a touch-down protocol amplified TRB rearrangements, with the TRB-A and TRB-B primer pools combined in a single tube. Reprocessed by TCRdb, the reads give a single entry per CDR3 protein sequence, without DNA. The sample has thousands of distinct CDR3 sequences on record. The top ten clonotypes cover less than 10% of the sample. For each sample, TRB amplification used about 270 ng of peripheral blood genomic DNA, equal to around 34,000 genome equivalents. This sample also appeared in a second study, on T cell repertoires in aging, cancer and after chemotherapy.

The source material was peripheral blood. The receptors come from a human donor in good health.

The V call is TRBV4-3, the J call TRBJ1-1. The CDR3 is 15 residues long. Germline V gene sequence: CDR1 LGHNA, CDR2 YSLEER. The chain's CDR3 is CASSLSVRVNTEAFF.

Frequency places this clonotype as medium-sized (0.01 to 0.1%). V usage is TRBV12-3 or TRBV12-4 and J usage is TRBJ2-3; TCRdb's D gene call, TRBD2, goes unchecked for lack of DNA. The CDR3 sequence is 13 residues long. The CDR3 is CASSLQAGNTQYF.

This clonotype is identified as medium-sized (0.01 to 0.1%) from frequency. The chain carries TRBV19 and TRBJ2-1. Germline V gene sequence: CDR1 LNHDA, CDR2 SQIVND (reference sequence). The CDR3 is 14 amino acids. CDR3: CASSLWDSYNEQFF.

The J gene is TRBJ2-3, the V gene TRBV7-9; TCRdb names TRBD2, which stays unverified in the absence of DNA. The CDR3 is made up of 19 amino acids. In germline, CDR1 is SEHNR, CDR2 FQNEAQ (reference sequence). CDR3 in amino acids: CASSFPVTSGGTYTDTQYF.

By frequency, this clonotype registers medium-sized. This chain connects TRBV19 to TRBJ1-5. The CDR3 runs to 12 residues. Germline V CDR1 and CDR2: LNHDA, SQIVND (reference sequence). CDR3 in amino acids: CASSLGVQPQHF.

The chain carries TRBV6-1 and TRBJ2-7; absent DNA, TCRdb's TRBD1 call cannot be checked. The CDR3 sequence is 13 residues long. Germline-derived CDR1 and CDR2 are MNHNS and SASEGT. The CDR3 loop is CATRPGQGYEQYF.

This clonotype is identified as medium-sized (0.01 to 0.1%) from frequency. The CDR3 reads CAWSAGQGDFYEQYF. The chain has TRBV30 and TRBJ2-7; TCRdb calls TRBD1, which cannot be checked without DNA. This CDR3 has 15 amino acids. The V gene's germline CDR1 is GTSNPN and CDR2 SVGIG (reference sequence).

The chain combines TRBV5-4 with TRBJ1-1. CDR1 and CDR2 from the germline V gene are SGHNT and YYREEE (reference sequence). This CDR3 has 16 residues. CDR3: CVSSLGRLGMNTEAFF.

The chain is built from TRBV15 and TRBJ2-7. Per germline, CDR1 LNHNV and CDR2 YYDKDF (reference sequence). The CDR3 runs to 17 residues. CDR3 region: CATSRDLSSLVFYEQYF.

This clonotype is identified as medium-sized from frequency. This chain uses TRBV6-1 with TRBJ2-3; TCRdb's D call of TRBD1 is untestable without DNA. Germline values: CDR1 MNHNS, CDR2 SASEGT. The CDR3 consists of 16 residues. The CDR3 spells CASTGTGGADRNTQYF.

By frequency, this clonotype registers medium-sized. The chain combines TRBV6-6 with TRBJ1-4; the TCRdb D gene call, TRBD1, has no DNA to confirm it. The CDR3 extends over 13 amino acids. Germline CDR1 and CDR2: MNHNY and SVGAGI (reference sequence). CDR3 region: CASAGQTNEKLFF.

The chain combines TRBV6-2 or TRBV6-3 with TRBJ2-7; the D gene TCRdb calls, TRBD1, cannot be checked with no DNA. The length of the CDR3 is 16 residues. CDR1 MNHEY and CDR2 SVGEGT come from the germline V gene. This CDR3 reads CASSYPWGREDKEQYF.

This clonotype counts as medium-sized by frequency. The chain recombines TRBV29-1 with TRBJ1-1; without DNA, the TCRdb call of TRBD1 cannot be checked. This CDR3 has 14 amino acids. Germline assignment: CDR1 SQVTM and CDR2 ANQGSEA. The CDR3 sequence is CSVLQGPQNTEAFF.

This clonotype is called medium-sized based on its frequency. The rearrangement uses TRBV19 and TRBJ1-5. Per the germline V gene, CDR1 is LNHDA and CDR2 is SQIVND (reference sequence). The CDR3 is 12 residues long. The CDR3 here is CASSMYDQPQHF.

CDR3 sequence reads: CATSDRTGGETQYF. This chain uses TRBV24-1 with TRBJ2-5; TCRdb designates TRBD1, a call that cannot be tested without DNA. The V gene's germline CDR1 is KGHDR and CDR2 SFDVKD. The CDR3 has 14 residues.

Judged by frequency, this clonotype is medium-sized. V gene TRBV18 combines with J gene TRBJ1-4; TCRdb's D call of TRBD1 is untestable without DNA. Germline values: CDR1 KGHSH, CDR2 LQKENI. The CDR3 sequence is 16 residues long. The CDR3 here is CASSPSRGQTNEKLFF.

The chain employs TRBV24-1 and TRBJ2-5; TCRdb designates TRBD1, a call that cannot be tested without DNA. The V gene's germline CDR1 is KGHDR and CDR2 SFDVKD. The CDR3 runs to 15 residues. The CDR3: CATSDPVRPGETQYF.

The genes are TRBV6-6 and TRBJ2-3; TCRdb indicates TRBD1, and absent DNA this call remains unverified. Looked up from germline, CDR1 is MNHNY and CDR2 is SVGAGI (reference sequence). The CDR3 is 17 amino acids. The CDR3 sequence is CASSDAGTGGGTDTQYF.

This clonotype is called medium-sized (0.01 to 0.1%) based on its frequency. The V gene is TRBV27, the J gene TRBJ1-6; TCRdb picks TRBD1, but there is no DNA to check that call. The germline V gene has CDR1 MNHEY and CDR2 SMNVEV (reference sequence). The CDR3 spans 14 residues. CDR3 residues: CASRVVGVGSPLHF.

According to its frequency, this clonotype is medium-sized. The chain combines TRBV6-1 with TRBJ1-2; checking the TCRdb D call of TRBD1 is not possible without DNA. Germline-derived CDR1 and CDR2 are MNHNS and SASEGT. The CDR3 sequence is 15 residues long. CDR3 loop: CASSDWDGDLRGYTF.

The chain uses TRBV6-1 and TRBJ2-2; TCRdb selects TRBD2, and the lack of DNA leaves this call unchecked. The CDR3 is 13 amino acids. Germline V CDR1 and CDR2: MNHNS, SASEGT. The CDR3 sequence: CASSGTITGELFF.

The chain couples TRBV7-9 to TRBJ1-1. The CDR3 extends over 16 amino acids. CDR1 and CDR2 (germline): SEHNR, FQNEAQ (reference sequence). The chain's CDR3 is CATGGGGGRKNTEAFF.

The rearrangement uses TRBV7-9 and TRBJ2-1. CDR3 size: 16 residues. Germline V gene data show CDR1 as SEHNR and CDR2 as FQNEAQ (reference sequence). This CDR3 is CASSPKAETNYNEQFF.

This clonotype registers medium-sized by frequency. V usage is TRBV6-5 and J usage is TRBJ2-3; TCRdb names TRBD1, which stays unverified in the absence of DNA. This CDR3 region has 23 residues. Germline V gene sequence: CDR1 MNHEY, CDR2 SVGAGI. CDR3: CASSYSWDRVLLSGRAVPDTQYF.

The chain joins TRBV20-1 to TRBJ1-4; TCRdb picks TRBD1, but there is no DNA to check that call. The CDR3 totals 17 residues. Germline V gene data show CDR1 as DFQATT and CDR2 as SNEGSKA (reference sequence). The CDR3 loop is CSASPRDGGISNEKLFF.

The V and J genes are TRBV12-3 or TRBV12-4 and TRBJ2-7. The CDR3 loop spans 14 amino acids. CDR3 sequence: CASRHRQESYEQYF.

This clonotype counts as medium-sized (0.01 to 0.1%) by frequency. V and J are TRBV19 and TRBJ1-2; TCRdb outputs TRBD1, but without DNA this stays unchecked. The CDR3 covers 13 residues. In germline, CDR1 is LNHDA, CDR2 SQIVND (reference sequence). CDR3 amino acids: CASRKQGTYGYTF. Using reference TRBV19 and TRBJ1-2 for the parts outside the CDR3, the full variable domain is DGGITQSPKYLFRKEGQNVTLSCEQNLNHDAMYWYRQDPGQGLRLIYYSQIVNDFQKGDIAEGYSVSREKKESFPLTVTSAQKNPTAFYLCASRKQGTYGYTFGSGTRLTVV.

The chain carries TRBV4-3 and TRBJ2-3; TCRdb picks TRBD1, but there is no DNA to check that call. Germline-derived CDR1 and CDR2 are LGHNA and YSLEER. The CDR3 is made up of 14 amino acids. The CDR3 is CASSQDGGADTQYF.

The rearrangement uses TRBV6-2 or TRBV6-3 and TRBJ2-1; TCRdb picks TRBD1, but there is no DNA to check that call. CDR1 is MNHEY and CDR2 is SVGEGT in the germline V gene. The CDR3 has 13 amino acids. CDR3: CASRRGGVNEQFF.